This TCR beta chain was obtained from a study of blood T cell repertoires in COVID-19. In this sample, this clone turned up once. This CDR3 is built from 15 residues. Between the trimmed V and J ends, which lost 2 bases and 10 bases, there was a span of 21 bases. CDR1 is GTSNPN and CDR2 is SVGIG in the germline V gene (reference sequence). Profiled with immunoSEQ multiplex PCR; TCRdb holds only in-frame clones, not every one. The table shows some 330,000 clones, with over 75% occurring only once. Material: PBMCs or T cells enriched from blood (not recorded which). The chain carries TRBV30 and TRBJ1-3; tentative D call: TRBD1 (6 bases). The TCR was taken from a man younger than 45 who had recovered from COVID-19. CDR3 sequence reads: CAWSHQGHFQKTIYF. The DNA for the CDR3 is TGTGCCTGGAGTCATCAGGGACACTTCCAAAAGACCATATATTTT.